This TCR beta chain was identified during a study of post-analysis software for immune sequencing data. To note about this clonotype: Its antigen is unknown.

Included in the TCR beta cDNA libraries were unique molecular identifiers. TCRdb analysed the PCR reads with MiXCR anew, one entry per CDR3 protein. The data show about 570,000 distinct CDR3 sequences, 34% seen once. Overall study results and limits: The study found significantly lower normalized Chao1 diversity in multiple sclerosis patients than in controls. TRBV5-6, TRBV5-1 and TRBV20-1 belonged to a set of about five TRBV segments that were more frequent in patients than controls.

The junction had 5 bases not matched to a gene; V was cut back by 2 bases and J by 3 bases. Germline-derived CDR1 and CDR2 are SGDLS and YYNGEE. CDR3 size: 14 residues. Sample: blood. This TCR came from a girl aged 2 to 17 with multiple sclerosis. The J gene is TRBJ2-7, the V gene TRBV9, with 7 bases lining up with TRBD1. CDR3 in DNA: TGTGCCAGCAGCGTCGGGACAGTACGCTACGAGCAGTACTTC. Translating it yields CASSVGTVRYEQYF.